Sequencing of this TCR beta chain was carried out in a study of regulatory T cells in long-lasting Graves disease. Across the study: Graves' cases, newly diagnosed, had used antithyroid drugs under 3 months.

Indicated time point: newly diagnosed GD, antithyroid drugs for less than 3 months. Researchers made the TCR library from RNA that was extracted from PBMCs. Graves' disease diagnosis used American Thyroid Association guidelines. iRepertoire HTBI primers and Arm-PCR of CDR3 regions built TCR beta libraries. In TCRdb, the multiplex PCR reads were re-called with MiXCR into one record per CDR3 protein. The profile shows around 500,000 distinct CDR3 sequences, 13% of them singletons. The CDR3 totals 21 residues. The germline CDR1 and CDR2 sequences are LNHDA and SQIVND (reference sequence). Trimming at V came to 4 bases and at J to 1 base, leaving 17 bases not matched to a gene. Study-wide results and limits: The study found persistent patients shared more public clonotypes (fewer than 3,000) than new patients (about 990).

A few counts support this clonotype. The antigen is undetermined. This sample also belongs to another study, concerning T cells in Graves' hyperthyroidism and ophthalmopathy.

V is TRBV19 and J is TRBJ2-4; 12 bases are a match to TRBD2. This sequence was found in a young man with Graves disease. The starting material was peripheral blood mononuclear cells (PBMCs), obtained at new diagnosis, from a patient treated with antithyroid drugs. CDR3 in amino acids: CASSRQGLAGTLLGAKNIQYF. The CDR3 bases are TGTGCCAGTAGTAGGCAAGGACTAGCGGGGACCCTTTTAGGGGCCAAAAACATTCAGTACTTC.